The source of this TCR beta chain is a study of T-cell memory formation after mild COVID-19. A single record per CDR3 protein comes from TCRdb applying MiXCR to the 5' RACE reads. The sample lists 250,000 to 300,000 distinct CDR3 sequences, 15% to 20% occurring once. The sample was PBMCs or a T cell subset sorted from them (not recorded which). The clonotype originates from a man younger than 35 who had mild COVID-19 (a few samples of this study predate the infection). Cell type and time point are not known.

CDR3 residues: CASSQYSGTTKETQYF. The CDR3 DNA sequence: TGCGCCAGCAGCCAGTATTCTGGGACAACCAAAGAGACCCAGTACTTC. The chain has TRBV4-1 and TRBJ2-5; the D gene is possibly TRBD1 (6 bases). CDR1 and CDR2 (germline): MGHRA, YSYEKL. V was pared by 3 bases and J by 3 bases, with 17 bases between. This CDR3 has 16 amino acids.